This T cell receptor (beta chain) was sequenced in a study of blood T cell repertoires in COVID-19. The table came from immunoSEQ multiplex PCR; TCRdb's copy has only in-frame clones and leaves some out. The table shows 30,000 to 40,000 clones, with about nine tenths occurring only once. Specimen: peripheral blood. This TCR was sampled from a man aged 50-60 years with active or convalescent COVID-19.

The chain's CDR3 is CASSPRTGGTGNTIYF. In DNA form, the CDR3 reads TGTGCCAGCAGCCCCCGGACAGGGGGAACTGGAAACACCATATATTTT. This chain connects TRBV7-2 to TRBJ1-3; 10 positions agree with TRBD1. CDR1 and CDR2 (germline): SGHTA, FQGNSA. Trimming removed 5 bases from V and 2 bases from J; junction bases left unmatched: 6. CDR3 length: 16 amino acids.